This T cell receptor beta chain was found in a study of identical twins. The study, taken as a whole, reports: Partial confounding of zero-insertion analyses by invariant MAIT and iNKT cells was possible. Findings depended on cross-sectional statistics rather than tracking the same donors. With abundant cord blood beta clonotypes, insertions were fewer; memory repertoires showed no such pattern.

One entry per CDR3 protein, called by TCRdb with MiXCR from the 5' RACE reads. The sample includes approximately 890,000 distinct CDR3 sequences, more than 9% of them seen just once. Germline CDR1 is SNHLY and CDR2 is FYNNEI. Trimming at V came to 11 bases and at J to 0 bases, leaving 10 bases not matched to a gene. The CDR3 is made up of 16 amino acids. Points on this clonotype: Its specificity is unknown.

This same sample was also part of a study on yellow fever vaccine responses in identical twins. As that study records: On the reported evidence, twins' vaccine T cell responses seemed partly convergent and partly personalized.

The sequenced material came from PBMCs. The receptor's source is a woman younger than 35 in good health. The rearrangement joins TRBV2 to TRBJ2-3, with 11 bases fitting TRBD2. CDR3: CAGTSGSFSSTDTQYF. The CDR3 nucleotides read TGTGCCGGTACTAGCGGGAGTTTCTCTAGCACAGATACGCAGTATTTT.